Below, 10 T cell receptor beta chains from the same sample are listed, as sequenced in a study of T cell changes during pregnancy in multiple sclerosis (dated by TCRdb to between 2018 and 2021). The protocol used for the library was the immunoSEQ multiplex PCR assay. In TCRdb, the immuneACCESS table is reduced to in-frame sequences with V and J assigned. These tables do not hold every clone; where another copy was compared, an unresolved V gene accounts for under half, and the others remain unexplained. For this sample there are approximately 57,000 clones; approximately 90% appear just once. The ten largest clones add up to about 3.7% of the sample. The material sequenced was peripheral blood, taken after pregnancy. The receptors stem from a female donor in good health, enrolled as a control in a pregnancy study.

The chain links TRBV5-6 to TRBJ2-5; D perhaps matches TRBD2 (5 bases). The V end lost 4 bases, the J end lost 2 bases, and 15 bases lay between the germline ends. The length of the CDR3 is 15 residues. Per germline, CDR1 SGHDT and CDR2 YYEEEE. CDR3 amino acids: CASSRDEGLQETQYF. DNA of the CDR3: TGTGCCAGCAGCCGAGACGAGGGATTACAAGAGACCCAGTACTTC.

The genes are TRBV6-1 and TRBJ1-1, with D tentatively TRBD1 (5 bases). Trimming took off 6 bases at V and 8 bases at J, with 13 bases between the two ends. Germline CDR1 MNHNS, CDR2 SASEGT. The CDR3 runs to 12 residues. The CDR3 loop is CASSLDSYEAFF. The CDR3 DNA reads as TGTGCCAGCAGCCTTGACAGTTACGAAGCTTTCTTT.

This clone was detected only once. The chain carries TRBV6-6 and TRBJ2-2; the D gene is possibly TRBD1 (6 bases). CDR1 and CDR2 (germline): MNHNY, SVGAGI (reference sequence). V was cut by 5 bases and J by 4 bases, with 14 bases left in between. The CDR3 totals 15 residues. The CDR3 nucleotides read TGTGCCAGCAGTCTTCAGGGGATTCGCACCGGGGAGCTGTTTTTT. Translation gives CASSLQGIRTGELFF.

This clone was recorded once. CDR3 sequence: CASSLRSSGSSLDYEQYF. DNA for the CDR3: TGTGCCAGCAGCTTAAGGTCTAGCGGGAGCTCACTGGACTACGAGCAGTACTTC. The chain carries TRBV7-8 and TRBJ2-7; 10 bases are shared with TRBD2. This CDR3 has 18 amino acids. V shed 2 bases, J shed 3 bases, and the junction held 13 bases outside the gene matches. Germline CDR1 SGHVS, CDR2 FQNEAQ.

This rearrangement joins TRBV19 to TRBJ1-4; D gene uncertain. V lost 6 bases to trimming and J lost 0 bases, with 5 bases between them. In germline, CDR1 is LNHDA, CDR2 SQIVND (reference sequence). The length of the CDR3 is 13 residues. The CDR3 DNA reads TGTGCCAGTAGGCAGGCAACTAATGAAAAACTGTTTTTT. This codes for CASRQATNEKLFF.

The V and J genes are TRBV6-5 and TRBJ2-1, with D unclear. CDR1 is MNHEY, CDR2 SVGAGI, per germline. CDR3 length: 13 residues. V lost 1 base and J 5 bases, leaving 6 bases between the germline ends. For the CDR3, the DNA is TGTGCCAGCAGTTACTTCTTAAACAATGAGCAGTTCTTC. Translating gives CASSYFLNNEQFF.

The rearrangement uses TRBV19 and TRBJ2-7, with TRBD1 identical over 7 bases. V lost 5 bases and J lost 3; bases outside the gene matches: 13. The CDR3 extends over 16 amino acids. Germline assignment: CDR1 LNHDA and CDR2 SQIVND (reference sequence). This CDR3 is CASSEFPGQLVYEQYF. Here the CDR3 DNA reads TGTGCCAGTAGTGAATTCCCGGGACAGCTTGTCTACGAGCAGTACTTC.

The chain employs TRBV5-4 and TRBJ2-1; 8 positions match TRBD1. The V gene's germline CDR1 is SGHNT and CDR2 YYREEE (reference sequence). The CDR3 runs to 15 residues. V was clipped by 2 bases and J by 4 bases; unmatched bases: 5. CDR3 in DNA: TGTGCCAGCAGCTTCCAGGGGGCGTTTTACAATGAGCAGTTCTTC. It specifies CASSFQGAFYNEQFF.

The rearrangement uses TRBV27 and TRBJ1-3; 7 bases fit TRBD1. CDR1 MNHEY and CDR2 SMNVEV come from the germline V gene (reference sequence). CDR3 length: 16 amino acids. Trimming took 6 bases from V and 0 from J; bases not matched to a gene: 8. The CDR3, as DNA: TGTGCCAGCAGACCATCGGGACAGTACTCTGGAAACACCATATATTTT. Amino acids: CASRPSGQYSGNTIYF.

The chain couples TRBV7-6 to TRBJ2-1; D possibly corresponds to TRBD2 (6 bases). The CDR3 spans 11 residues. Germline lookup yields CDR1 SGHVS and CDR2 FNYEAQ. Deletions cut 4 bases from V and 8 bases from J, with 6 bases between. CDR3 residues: CASSSGDEQFF. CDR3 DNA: TGTGCCAGCAGCTCGGGAGATGAGCAGTTCTTC.